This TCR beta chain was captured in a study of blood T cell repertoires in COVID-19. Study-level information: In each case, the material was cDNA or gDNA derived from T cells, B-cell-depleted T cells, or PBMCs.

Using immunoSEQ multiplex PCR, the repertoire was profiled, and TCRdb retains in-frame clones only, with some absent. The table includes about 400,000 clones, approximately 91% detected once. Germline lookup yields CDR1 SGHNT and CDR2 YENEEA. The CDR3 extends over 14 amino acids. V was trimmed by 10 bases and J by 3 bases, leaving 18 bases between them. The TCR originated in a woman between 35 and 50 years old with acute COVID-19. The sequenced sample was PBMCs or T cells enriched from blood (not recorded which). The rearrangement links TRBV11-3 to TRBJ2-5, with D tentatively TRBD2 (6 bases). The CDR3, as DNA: TGTGCCAACCGGGAGCGAAGGGTCGAAGAGACCCAGTACTTC. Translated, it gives CANRERRVEETQYF.